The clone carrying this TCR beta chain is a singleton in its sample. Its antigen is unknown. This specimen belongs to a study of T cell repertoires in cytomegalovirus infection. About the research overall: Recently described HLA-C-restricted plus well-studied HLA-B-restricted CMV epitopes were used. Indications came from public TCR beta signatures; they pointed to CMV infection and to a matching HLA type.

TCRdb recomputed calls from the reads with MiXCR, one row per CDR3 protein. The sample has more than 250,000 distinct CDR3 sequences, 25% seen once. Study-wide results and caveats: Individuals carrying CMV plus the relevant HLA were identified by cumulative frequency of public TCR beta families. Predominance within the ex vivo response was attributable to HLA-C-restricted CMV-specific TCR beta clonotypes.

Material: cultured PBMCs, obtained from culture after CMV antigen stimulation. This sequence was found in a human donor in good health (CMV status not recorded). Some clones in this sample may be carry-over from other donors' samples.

CDR3 region: CASSKLRGNTGELFF. The CDR3 DNA sequence: TGTGCCAGCAGTAAACTGCGGGGGAACACCGGGGAGCTGTTTTTT. The gene calls are TRBV6-5 and TRBJ2-2, with TRBD2 as a possible D gene (6 bases). Germline-derived CDR1 and CDR2 are MNHEY and SVGAGI. The V end was cut by 5 bases, the J end by 1 base, with 11 bases between. CDR3 length equals 15 residues.